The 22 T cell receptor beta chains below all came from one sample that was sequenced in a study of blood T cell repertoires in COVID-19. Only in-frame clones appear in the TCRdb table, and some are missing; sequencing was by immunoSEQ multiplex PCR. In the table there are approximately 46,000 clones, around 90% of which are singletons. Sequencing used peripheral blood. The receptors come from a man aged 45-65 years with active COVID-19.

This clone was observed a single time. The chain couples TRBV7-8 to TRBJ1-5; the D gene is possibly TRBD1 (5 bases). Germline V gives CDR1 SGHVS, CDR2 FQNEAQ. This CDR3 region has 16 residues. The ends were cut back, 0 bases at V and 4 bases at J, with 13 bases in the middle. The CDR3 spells CASSLALRTTNQPQHF. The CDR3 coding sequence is TGTGCCAGCAGCTTAGCTCTCCGGACAACTAATCAGCCCCAGCATTTT.

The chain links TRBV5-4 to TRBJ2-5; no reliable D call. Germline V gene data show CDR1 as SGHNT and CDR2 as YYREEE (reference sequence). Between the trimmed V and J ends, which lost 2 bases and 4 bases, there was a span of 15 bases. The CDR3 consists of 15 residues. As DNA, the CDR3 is TGTGCCAGCAGCTTCGGCAGGTCTCCTGGAGAGACCCAGTACTTC. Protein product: CASSFGRSPGETQYF.

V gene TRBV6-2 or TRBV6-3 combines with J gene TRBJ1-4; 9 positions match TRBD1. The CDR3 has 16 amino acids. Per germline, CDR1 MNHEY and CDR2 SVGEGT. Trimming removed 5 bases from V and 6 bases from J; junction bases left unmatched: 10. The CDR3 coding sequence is TGTGCCAGCAGTGAGGGACAGGGAATCGTCTATGAAAAACTGTTTTTT. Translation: CASSEGQGIVYEKLFF.

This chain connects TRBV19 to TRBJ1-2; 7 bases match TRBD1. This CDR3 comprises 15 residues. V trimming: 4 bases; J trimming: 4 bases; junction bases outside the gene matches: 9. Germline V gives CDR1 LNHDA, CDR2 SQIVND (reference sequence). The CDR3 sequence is CASSKPWDRSYGYTF. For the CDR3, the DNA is TGTGCCAGTAGTAAGCCCTGGGACAGAAGCTATGGCTACACCTTC.

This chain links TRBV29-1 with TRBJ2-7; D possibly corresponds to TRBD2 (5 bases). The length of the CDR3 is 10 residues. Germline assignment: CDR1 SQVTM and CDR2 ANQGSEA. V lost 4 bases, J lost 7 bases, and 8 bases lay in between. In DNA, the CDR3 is TGCAGCGTTGCGGAGCGGGAGCAGTACTTC. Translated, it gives CSVAEREQYF.

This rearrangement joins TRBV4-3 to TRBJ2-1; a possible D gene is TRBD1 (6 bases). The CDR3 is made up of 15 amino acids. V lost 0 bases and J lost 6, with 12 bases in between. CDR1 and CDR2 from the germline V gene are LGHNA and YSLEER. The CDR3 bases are TGCGCCAGCAGCCAAGAGAACGTAGGGGGCAATGAGCAGTTCTTC. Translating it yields CASSQENVGGNEQFF.

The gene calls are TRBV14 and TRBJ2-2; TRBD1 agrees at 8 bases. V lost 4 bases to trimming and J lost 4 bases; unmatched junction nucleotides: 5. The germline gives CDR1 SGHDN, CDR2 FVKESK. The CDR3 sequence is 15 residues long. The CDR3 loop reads CASSLRTGSTGELFF. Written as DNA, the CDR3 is TGTGCCAGCAGCCTTCGGACAGGGTCCACCGGGGAGCTGTTTTTT.

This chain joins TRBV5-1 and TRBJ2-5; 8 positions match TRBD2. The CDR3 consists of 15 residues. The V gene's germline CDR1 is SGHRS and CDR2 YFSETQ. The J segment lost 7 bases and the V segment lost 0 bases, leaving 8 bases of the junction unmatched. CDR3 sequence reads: CASSLDRGGGGTQYF. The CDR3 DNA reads TGCGCCAGCAGCTTGGACCGGGGGGGCGGCGGGACCCAGTACTTC.

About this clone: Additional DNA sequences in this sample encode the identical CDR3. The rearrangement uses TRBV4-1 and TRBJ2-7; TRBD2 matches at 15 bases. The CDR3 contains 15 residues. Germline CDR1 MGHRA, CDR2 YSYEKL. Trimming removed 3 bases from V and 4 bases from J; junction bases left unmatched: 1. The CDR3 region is CASSQGLAGGYEQYF. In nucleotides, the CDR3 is TGCGCCAGCAGCCAGGGACTAGCGGGGGGTTACGAGCAGTACTTC.

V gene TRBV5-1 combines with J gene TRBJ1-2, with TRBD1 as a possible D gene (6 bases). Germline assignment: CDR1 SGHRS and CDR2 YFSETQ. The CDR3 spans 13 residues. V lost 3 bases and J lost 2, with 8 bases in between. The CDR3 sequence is CASSSGQNYGYTF. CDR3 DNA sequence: TGCGCCAGCAGCTCGGGACAAAACTATGGCTACACCTTC.

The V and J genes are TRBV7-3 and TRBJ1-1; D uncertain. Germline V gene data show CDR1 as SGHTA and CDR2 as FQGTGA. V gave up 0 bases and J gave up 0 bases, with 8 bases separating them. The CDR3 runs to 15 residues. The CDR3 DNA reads TGTGCCAGCAGCTTAACTCCACAGATGAACACTGAAGCTTTCTTT. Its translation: CASSLTPQMNTEAFF.

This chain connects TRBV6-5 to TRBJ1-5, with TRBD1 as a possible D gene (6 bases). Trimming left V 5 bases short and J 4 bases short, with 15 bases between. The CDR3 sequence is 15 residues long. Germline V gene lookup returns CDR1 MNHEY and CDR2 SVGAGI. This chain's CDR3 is CASSPETGGNQPQHF. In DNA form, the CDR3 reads TGTGCCAGCAGTCCCGAGACAGGAGGAAATCAGCCCCAGCATTTT.

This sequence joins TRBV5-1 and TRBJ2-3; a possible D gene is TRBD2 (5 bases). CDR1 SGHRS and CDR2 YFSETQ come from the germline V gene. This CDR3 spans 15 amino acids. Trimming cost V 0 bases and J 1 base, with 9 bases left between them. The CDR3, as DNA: TGCGCCAGCAGCTTGGCCACAGCGGGCACAGATACGCAGTATTTT. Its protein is CASSLATAGTDTQYF.

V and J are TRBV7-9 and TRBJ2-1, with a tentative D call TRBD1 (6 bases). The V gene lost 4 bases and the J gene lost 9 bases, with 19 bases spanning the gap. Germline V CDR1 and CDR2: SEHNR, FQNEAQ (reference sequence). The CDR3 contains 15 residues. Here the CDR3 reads CASSSQWDNRGEQFF. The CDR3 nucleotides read TGTGCCAGCAGCTCCCAATGGGACAATCGGGGTGAGCAGTTCTTC.

This CDR3 reads CASSNDRGFTPLHF. Here the CDR3 DNA reads TGTGCCAGCAGTAATGACAGGGGGTTTACACCCCTCCACTTT. The chain has TRBV3-1 (or the pseudogene TRBV3-2) and TRBJ1-6, with TRBD1 matching 9 bases. V was pared by 6 bases and J by 11 bases, with 8 bases of the junction left unmatched. There are 14 residues in the CDR3. Germline V lookup: CDR1 LGHDT, CDR2 YNNKEL (reference sequence).

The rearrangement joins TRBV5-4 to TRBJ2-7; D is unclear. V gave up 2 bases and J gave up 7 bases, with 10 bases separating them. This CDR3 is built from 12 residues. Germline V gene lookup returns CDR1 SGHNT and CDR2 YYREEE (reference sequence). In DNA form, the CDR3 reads TGTGCCAGCAGCTTCATAGCTGGTGAGCAGTACTTC. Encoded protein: CASSFIAGEQYF.

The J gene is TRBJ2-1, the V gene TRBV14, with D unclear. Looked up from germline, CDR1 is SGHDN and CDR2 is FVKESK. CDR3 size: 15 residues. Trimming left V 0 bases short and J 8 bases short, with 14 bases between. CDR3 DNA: TGTGCCAGCAGCCAAGAAGGTACGGGTTATGATGAGCAGTTCTTC. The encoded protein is CASSQEGTGYDEQFF.

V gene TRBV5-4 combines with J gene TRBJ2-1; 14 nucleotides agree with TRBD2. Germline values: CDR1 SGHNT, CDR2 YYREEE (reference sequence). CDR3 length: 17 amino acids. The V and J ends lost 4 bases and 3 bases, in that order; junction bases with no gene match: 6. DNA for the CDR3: TGTGCCAGCAGCCCCGGACTAGCGGGGGGAATCTACAATGAGCAGTTCTTC. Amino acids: CASSPGLAGGIYNEQFF. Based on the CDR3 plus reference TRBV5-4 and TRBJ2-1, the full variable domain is ETGVTQSPTHLIKTRGQQVTLRCSSQSGHNTVSWYQQALGQGPQFIFQYYREEENGRGNFPPRFSGLQFPNYSSELNVNALELDDSALYLCASSPGLAGGIYNEQFFGPGTRLTVL.

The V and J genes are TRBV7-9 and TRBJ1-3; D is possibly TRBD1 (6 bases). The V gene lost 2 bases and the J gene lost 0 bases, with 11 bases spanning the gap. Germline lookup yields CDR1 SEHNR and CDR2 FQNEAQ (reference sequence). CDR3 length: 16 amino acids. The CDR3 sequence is CASSLLGTRSGNTIYF. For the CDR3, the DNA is TGTGCCAGCAGCTTATTGGGGACACGCTCTGGAAACACCATATATTTT. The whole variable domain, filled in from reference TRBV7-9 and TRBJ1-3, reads DTGVSQNPRHKITKRGQNVTFRCDPISEHNRLYWYRQTLGQGPEFLTYFQNEAQLEKSRLLSDRFSAERPKGSFSTLEIQRTEQGDSAMYLCASSLLGTRSGNTIYFGEGSWLTVV.

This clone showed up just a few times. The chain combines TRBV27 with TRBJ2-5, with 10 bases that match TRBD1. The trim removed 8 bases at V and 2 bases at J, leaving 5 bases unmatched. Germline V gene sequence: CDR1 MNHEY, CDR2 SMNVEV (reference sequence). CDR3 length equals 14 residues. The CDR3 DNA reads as TGTGCCAGCCGAGGACAGGGGGGTCAAGAGACCCAGTACTTC. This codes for CASRGQGGQETQYF.

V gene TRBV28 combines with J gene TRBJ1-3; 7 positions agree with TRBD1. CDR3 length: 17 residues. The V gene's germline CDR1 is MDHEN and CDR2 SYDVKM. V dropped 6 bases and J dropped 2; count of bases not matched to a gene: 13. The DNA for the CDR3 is TGTGCCAGCAGCTCACAGGGGTCTTCTAATCCTGGAAACACCATATATTTT. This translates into CASSSQGSSNPGNTIYF.

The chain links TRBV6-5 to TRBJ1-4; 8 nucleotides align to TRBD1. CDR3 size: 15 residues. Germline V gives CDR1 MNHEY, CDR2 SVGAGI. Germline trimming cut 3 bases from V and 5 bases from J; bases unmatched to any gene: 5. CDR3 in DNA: TGTGCCAGCAGTTATTCCGGGACAGGCAATGAAAAACTGTTTTTT. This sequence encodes CASSYSGTGNEKLFF.